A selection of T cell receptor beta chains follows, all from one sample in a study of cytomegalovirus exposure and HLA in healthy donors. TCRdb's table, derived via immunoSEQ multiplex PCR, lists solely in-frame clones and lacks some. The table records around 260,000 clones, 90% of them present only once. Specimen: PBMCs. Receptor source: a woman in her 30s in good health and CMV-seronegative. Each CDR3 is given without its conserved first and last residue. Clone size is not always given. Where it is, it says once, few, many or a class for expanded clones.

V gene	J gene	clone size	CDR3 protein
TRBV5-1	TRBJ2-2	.	ASSLTTSGIGGELF
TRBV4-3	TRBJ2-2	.	ASSQSRGPANTGELF
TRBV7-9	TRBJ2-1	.	ATKDPTVDEQF
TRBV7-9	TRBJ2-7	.	ASSLGLAGVYEQY
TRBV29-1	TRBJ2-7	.	SVEVAGEAY
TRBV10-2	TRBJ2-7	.	ASSASGSSYEQY
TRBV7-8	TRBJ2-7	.	ASSFDPELQY
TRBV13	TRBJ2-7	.	ASSGTSGYEQY
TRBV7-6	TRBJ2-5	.	ASSSDLGQETQY
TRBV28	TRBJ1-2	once	ASSPRDRIRLGYGYT
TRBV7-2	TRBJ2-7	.	ASSSPLNRLYEQY
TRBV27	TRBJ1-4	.	ASSRGTPYEKLF
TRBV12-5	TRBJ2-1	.	ASGLSSPYNEQF
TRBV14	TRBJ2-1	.	ASSQDFAGTSGRVSYNEQF
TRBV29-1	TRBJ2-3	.	SVDTTGGPTDTQY
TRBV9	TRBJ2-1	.	ASSEEGATYNEQF
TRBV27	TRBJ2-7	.	ASSLTASYEQY
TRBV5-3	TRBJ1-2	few	ARSPDRGYGYT
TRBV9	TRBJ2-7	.	ASSVAYGGYEQY
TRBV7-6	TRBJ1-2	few	ASSRIGPNNYGYT
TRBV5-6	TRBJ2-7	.	ASSLGTSGVSYEQY
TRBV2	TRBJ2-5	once	ASSDEGTRD
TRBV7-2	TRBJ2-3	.	ASSSLGDTQY
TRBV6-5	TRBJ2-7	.	ASSYSWRGGSYEQY
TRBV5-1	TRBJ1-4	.	ASSFRQGIDEKLF
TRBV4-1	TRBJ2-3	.	ASSQDRNTQY
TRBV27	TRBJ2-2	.	ASSLTAAGLAGANTGELF
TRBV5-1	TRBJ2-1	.	ASSLVSGRVYNEQF
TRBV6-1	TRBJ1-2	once	ASSEAAQSYGYT
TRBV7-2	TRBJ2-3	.	ASSHHDTQY
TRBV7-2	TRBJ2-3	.	ASSLSMLPDTQY
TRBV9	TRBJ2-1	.	ASSVDPAGVLNEQF
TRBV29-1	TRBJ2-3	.	SVDAFMTSGSTDTQY
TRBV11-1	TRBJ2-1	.	ASSLAHSGTGFDEQF
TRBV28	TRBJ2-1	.	ASGTSGSSYNEQF
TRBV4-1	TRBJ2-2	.	ASSQNQQGGTGELF
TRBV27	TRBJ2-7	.	ASSPWYSYEQY
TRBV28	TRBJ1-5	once	ASSVTVTGLGTLNQPQH
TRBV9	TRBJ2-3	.	ASSIGAGGTDTQY
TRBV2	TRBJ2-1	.	ASSEVGNEQF
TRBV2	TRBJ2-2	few	ASSERQITGELF
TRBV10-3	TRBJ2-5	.	AIRGTSQETQY
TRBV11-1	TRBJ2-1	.	ASGIRGREQF
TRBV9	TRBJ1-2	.	ASSAGQPWGYT
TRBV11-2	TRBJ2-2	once	ASSFWGEGTGELF
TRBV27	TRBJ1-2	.	ASSYQAGLVAYGYT
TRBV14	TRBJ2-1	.	ASSQDMQGNYNEQF
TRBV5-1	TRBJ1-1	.	ASSLGGLDTEAF
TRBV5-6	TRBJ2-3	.	ASSPKPGQGTPDTQY
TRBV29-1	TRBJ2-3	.	SVQEQGPDTQY
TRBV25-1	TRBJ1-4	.	ASSDGAGAANEKLF
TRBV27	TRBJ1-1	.	ASSYGTAGTEAF